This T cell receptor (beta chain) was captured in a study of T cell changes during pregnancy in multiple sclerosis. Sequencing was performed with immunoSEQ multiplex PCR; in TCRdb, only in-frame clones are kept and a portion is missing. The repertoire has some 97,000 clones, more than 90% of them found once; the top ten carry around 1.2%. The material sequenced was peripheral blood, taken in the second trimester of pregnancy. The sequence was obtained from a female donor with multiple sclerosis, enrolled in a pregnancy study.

The CDR3 bases are TGTGCCAGCAGCGGGCCTCCCCCTATGGGCACTGAAGCTTTCTTT. Translated: CASSGPPPMGTEAFF. The chain uses TRBV5-8 and TRBJ1-1, with D unclear. This CDR3 spans 15 amino acids. Trimming took off 4 bases at V and 4 bases at J, with 17 bases between the two ends. Germline V gene sequence: CDR1 SGHTS, CDR2 YDEGEE.